These 22 T cell receptor beta chains were sequenced from one sample in a study of beta chain features in type 1 diabetes. Every isolated RNA sample was fully reverse transcribed, so sequencing captured expressed TCRB transcripts. The data were produced by immunoSEQ multiplex PCR, yet TCRdb's version contains in-frame clones alone and is incomplete. The sample has about 330,000 clones; 11% are singletons. Sequences were obtained from naive CD4+ T cells from blood. These receptors came from a woman younger than 45 in good health.

This clone was observed a few times. The chain combines TRBV30 with TRBJ2-2; tentatively, D is TRBD2 (7 bases). The CDR3 sequence is 16 residues long. CDR1 and CDR2 from the germline V gene are GTSNPN and SVGIG (reference sequence). The germline V and J ends were trimmed by 2 bases and 1 base, with 14 bases remaining between them. CDR3 bases: TGTGCCTGGAGTAGGGGAGGGGGAGGGAACACCGGGGAGCTGTTTTTT. Translation: CAWSRGGGGNTGELFF.

This sequence joins TRBV18 and TRBJ2-3, with 7 bases identical to TRBD2. Germline V gene lookup returns CDR1 KGHSH and CDR2 LQKENI. The length of the CDR3 is 17 residues. With V trimmed by 0 bases and J by 2 bases, 8 bases remained unmatched. The CDR3 sequence: CASSPPGGGTITDTQYF. The CDR3 DNA follows: TGTGCCAGCTCACCACCGGGTGGCGGGACTATCACAGATACGCAGTATTTT.

The V gene is TRBV7-6, the J gene TRBJ1-5; D is possibly TRBD1 (5 bases). Trimming removed 1 base at V and 4 bases at J, with 14 bases between. Germline CDR1 and CDR2: SGHVS and FNYEAQ. The CDR3 covers 16 residues. In DNA form, the CDR3 reads TGTGCCAGCAGCTTAGATCCAGGGAGGATTAATCAGCCCCAGCATTTT. It is translated as CASSLDPGRINQPQHF.

This clone was seen more than once but under ten times. The chain employs TRBV9 and TRBJ1-2; D call uncertain. The germline V gene has CDR1 SGDLS and CDR2 YYNGEE. This CDR3 comprises 14 residues. V was cut by 0 bases and J by 0 bases, with 6 bases left in between. The CDR3 DNA follows: TGTGCCAGCAGCGTAGACATGGCTAACTATGGCTACACCTTC. Translated: CASSVDMANYGYTF.

The V call is TRBV7-2, the J call TRBJ2-1; 7 positions match TRBD1. Germline V gene data show CDR1 as SGHTA and CDR2 as FQGNSA. V trimming: 5 bases; J trimming: 3 bases; junction bases outside the gene matches: 7. The CDR3 is made up of 15 amino acids. The CDR3 loop is CASSGQAGVYNEQFF. For the CDR3, the DNA is TGTGCCAGCAGCGGACAGGCGGGCGTCTACAATGAGCAGTTCTTC.

This clone was recorded a few times. This rearrangement joins TRBV28 to TRBJ1-5; TRBD1 aligns across 8 bases. CDR1 is MDHEN, CDR2 SYDVKM, per germline. V lost 6 bases to trimming and J lost 7 bases; unmatched junction nucleotides: 8. The CDR3 has 14 residues. The CDR3 DNA reads TGTGCCAGCAGCCCTGGACAGGGCGGGCAGCCCCAGCATTTT. Protein sequence: CASSPGQGGQPQHF.

This clone was detected a few times. The chain is built from TRBV6-5 and TRBJ2-7, with D maybe TRBD1 (6 bases). Per the germline V gene, CDR1 is MNHEY and CDR2 is SVGAGI. The CDR3 length is 12 residues. V was clipped by 5 bases and J by 3 bases, with 8 bases between them. CDR3 loop: CASSDRHYEQYF. For the CDR3, the DNA is TGTGCCAGCAGTGACAGGCACTACGAGCAGTACTTC.

The rearrangement joins TRBV27 to TRBJ2-5; 7 nucleotides line up with TRBD2. CDR3 length equals 16 residues. J gave up 3 bases and V 4 bases, and 11 bases lay outside the gene matches. Germline assignment: CDR1 MNHEY and CDR2 SMNVEV (reference sequence). The CDR3 coding sequence is TGTGCCAGCAGTTCCTTGTGGGCTAGCGGAAAAGAGACCCAGTACTTC. Amino acid sequence: CASSSLWASGKETQYF.

The rearrangement uses TRBV9 and TRBJ2-2; no definite D call. With 0 bases removed from V and 6 bases from J, the gap between germline ends came to 6 bases. CDR3 length: 13 amino acids. Looked up from germline, CDR1 is SGDLS and CDR2 is YYNGEE. CDR3 nucleotide sequence: TGTGCCAGCAGCGTAGATCTCTCCGGGGAGCTGTTTTTT. Translated: CASSVDLSGELFF.

The rearrangement uses TRBV9 and TRBJ2-3; no clear D gene. The CDR3 runs to 14 residues. Between the trimmed V and J ends, which lost 4 bases and 2 bases, there was a span of 11 bases. Germline V gene data show CDR1 as SGDLS and CDR2 as YYNGEE. The CDR3 protein is CASSPPGFTDTQYF. The CDR3 nucleotides are TGTGCCAGCAGCCCCCCAGGTTTCACAGATACGCAGTATTTT.

There are a few counts of this clone. V and J are TRBV9 and TRBJ2-3; 9 nucleotides match TRBD2. Germline V gene data show CDR1 as SGDLS and CDR2 as YYNGEE. The CDR3 sequence is 15 residues long. The V gene end was trimmed by 4 bases and the J gene end by 2 bases; junction bases not matched to a gene: 5. The CDR3 region has the DNA TGTGCCAGCAGCCCCAGACTAGCGGACACAGATACGCAGTATTTT. Its translation: CASSPRLADTDTQYF.

V and J are TRBV11-1 and TRBJ2-7; no clear D. The CDR3 is 11 residues long. Deletions cut 5 bases from V and 5 bases from J, with 7 bases between. CDR1 SGHAT and CDR2 FQDESV come from the germline V gene (reference sequence). For the CDR3, the DNA is TGTGCCAGCAGCCTCCGGGACGAGCAGTACTTC. It codes for CASSLRDEQYF.

The CDR3 loop reads CASSHRTANEKLFF. The DNA for the CDR3 is TGCGCCAGCAGCCATAGGACAGCGAATGAAAAACTGTTTTTT. The rearrangement joins TRBV4-3 to TRBJ1-4; weak D call: TRBD1 (6 bases). Looked up from germline, CDR1 is LGHNA and CDR2 is YSLEER. With 3 bases removed from V and 5 bases from J, the gap between germline ends came to 10 bases. The CDR3 is made up of 14 amino acids.

Only a few counts were recorded for this clone. This chain joins TRBV27 and TRBJ2-1, with D tentatively TRBD2 (5 bases). Deletions cut 6 bases from V and 4 bases from J, with 22 bases between. Per germline, CDR1 MNHEY and CDR2 SMNVEV (reference sequence). There are 17 residues in the CDR3. CDR3 sequence reads: CASSPRPLATNYNEQFF. In DNA form, the CDR3 reads TGTGCCAGCAGCCCACGCCCACTGGCGACTAATTACAATGAGCAGTTCTTC.

This clone was detected only a few times. This chain connects TRBV30 to TRBJ2-7; TRBD1 matches at 7 bases. The CDR3 spans 14 residues. The trim removed 4 bases at V and 2 bases at J, leaving 8 bases unmatched. The germline V gene encodes CDR1 GTSNPN and CDR2 SVGIG (reference sequence). In nucleotides, the CDR3 is TGTGCCTGGAACCCCGGGACAGAAACCTACGAGCAGTACTTC. Its translation is CAWNPGTETYEQYF.

In this sample, this clone turned up a few times. V gene TRBV7-2 combines with J gene TRBJ2-7; D unresolved. Trimming shortened V by 4 bases and J by 1 base, and 5 bases separated the two germline ends. Germline CDR1 reads SGHTA; CDR2 reads FQGNSA. The CDR3 spans 12 residues. CDR3 in DNA: TGTGCCAGCAGCTCGCTATCCTACGAGCAGTACTTC. This translates into CASSSLSYEQYF.

This clone was seen a handful of times. The CDR3 loop is CASSQGHRSYEQYF. CDR3 nucleotide sequence: TGTGCCAGCAGCCAAGGACACCGCTCCTACGAGCAGTACTTC. The chain has TRBV7-2 and TRBJ2-7; perhaps TRBD1 as D (5 bases). The V and J ends lost 5 bases and 0 bases respectively, with 11 bases between them. CDR3 length equals 14 residues. Germline V gene sequence: CDR1 SGHTA, CDR2 FQGNSA.

This clone was found a few times. The gene calls are TRBV7-2 and TRBJ2-4; 8 bases agree with TRBD2. The germline CDR1 and CDR2 sequences are SGHTA and FQGNSA. With V trimmed by 2 bases and J by 7 bases, 13 bases remained unmatched. The CDR3 covers 17 residues. CDR3 sequence reads: CASSLPSGRAGGNIQYF. CDR3 nucleotide sequence: TGTGCCAGCAGCTTACCCAGCGGGAGAGCTGGTGGCAACATTCAGTACTTC.

This clone was seen only a few times. Here the CDR3 DNA reads TGTGCCAGTAAAGTCCGGTACGGTACGCAGTATTTT. This encodes CASKVRYGTQYF. The chain joins TRBV19 to TRBJ2-3, with D hard to call. CDR1 is LNHDA, CDR2 SQIVND, per germline (reference sequence). V lost 7 bases and J lost 8, with 13 bases in between. The CDR3 is 12 residues long.

This clone was seen a handful of times. The J gene is TRBJ1-2, the V gene TRBV30; D not resolved. Trimming took off 3 bases at V and 3 bases at J, with 8 bases between the two ends. The V gene's germline CDR1 is GTSNPN and CDR2 SVGIG (reference sequence). CDR3 length equals 12 residues. Written as DNA, the CDR3 is TGTGCCTGGAGACGGGGAGACTATGGCTACACCTTC. This translates into CAWRRGDYGYTF.

This clone has more than one count but fewer than ten. This sequence joins TRBV7-2 and TRBJ2-3; a possible D gene is TRBD2 (7 bases). The ends were cut back, 7 bases at V and 6 bases at J, with 17 bases in the middle. CDR3 size: 14 residues. The germline V gene encodes CDR1 SGHTA and CDR2 FQGNSA. CDR3 protein: CASTYAGAGDTQYF. CDR3 in DNA: TGTGCCAGCACATACGCGGGGGCGGGCGATACGCAGTATTTT.

The chain has TRBV10-3 and TRBJ2-7, with 11 bases that match TRBD1. The germline V gene has CDR1 ENHRY and CDR2 SYGVKD. Losses at the gene ends were 0 bases for V and 4 bases for J; bases not matched to a gene: 2. This CDR3 has 15 amino acids. CDR3 sequence (DNA): TGTGCCATCAGTGAGTCGGACAGGGGGCCTTACGAGCAGTACTTC. Translation: CAISESDRGPYEQYF.